This T cell receptor beta chain emerged from a study of beta chain features in type 1 diabetes. For the study at large: Healthy donors and patients showed comparable age, gender and cell yields.

Regarding the study as a whole: Shortening that was moderate but significant affected the TCRB CDR3s of Type 1 diabetes patients in all four CD4+ subsets.

In germline, CDR1 is KGHSH, CDR2 LQKENI. V dropped 2 bases and J dropped 5 bases, with 15 bases sitting between them. This CDR3 has 15 residues. Turning to this clone: Its specificity is unknown.

Expressed TCRB transcripts were sequenced, since all the RNA that had been isolated was reverse transcribed. Some 3.6 million reads per sample were averaged for naive, central memory and regulatory samples. Libraries were prepared by immunoSEQ multiplex PCR; TCRdb keeps only in-frame clonotypes and omits some of them. Here the sample spans 120,000 to 150,000 clones, approximately 13% being singletons. The sequenced sample consisted of central memory CD4+ T cells from blood. This sequence originates from a man aged 18 to 29 with type 1 diabetes. The chain combines TRBV18 with TRBJ1-2; unclear D gene. CDR3 sequence: CASSPVGQDLYGYTF. DNA for the CDR3: TGTGCCAGCTCACCAGTAGGGCAGGACCTGTATGGCTACACCTTC.